This TCR beta chain was captured in a study of preoperative IRX-2 immunotherapy in early breast cancer (dated by TCRdb to about 2019). The treatment or condition label, read with the paper, signifies: preoperative locoregional IRX-2 cytokine immunotherapy. The samples were obtained from a phase Ib study that tested preoperative, locoregional IRX-2 cytokine immunotherapy meant to prime immune responses. Before surgery, IRX-2 was given to the donors, who were patients with early-stage breast cancer. The protocol used for the library was the immunoSEQ multiplex PCR assay. TCRdb's version of the immuneACCESS table is confined to in-frame rearrangements and falls short of the full clone set. An unresolved V gene accounts for under half of the shortfall where checked; the remainder is of unknown origin. The table for this sample lists about 42,000 clones; roughly 80% of them were counted only once. The ten most abundant clones make up over 1% of the sample.

In this sample, this clone turned up many times. The clone's antigen remains unknown. No base qualities exist here, and no much larger clone lies one base off it. Sample: tumor tissue, taken after IRX-2 immunotherapy. The sequence was obtained from a human donor with breast cancer.

The CDR3 amino acid sequence is: CSALGTGGGGYTF. The nucleotide sequence is given as TGCAGCGCTCTAGGGACAGGGGGAGGAGGCTACACCTTC. This chain joins TRBV29-1 to TRBJ1-2; TRBD1 lines up with 11 middle nucleotides. The CDR3 runs 13 amino acids, cysteine and phenylalanine included. Only CDR3 DNA remains: 39 bases, in frame from the first base. CDR1 SQVTM and CDR2 ANQGSEA are derived from the germline V gene. Trimming removed 7 bases from V and 8 bases from J; the gene matches leave 9 bases unexplained. Supplemented by the reference TRBV29-1 and TRBJ1-2 proteins around the CDR3, the complete variable domain is SAVISQKPSRDICQRGTSLTIQCQVDSQVTMMFWYRQQPGQSLTLIATANQGSEATYESGFVIDKFPISRPNLTFSTLTVSNMSPEDSSIYLCSALGTGGGGYTFGSGTRLTVV.